This T cell receptor (beta chain) stems from a study of T cell clonality in common variable immunodeficiency. Findings and limits, study-wide: In common variable immunodeficiency, TCR beta chains reportedly carried fewer deletions and N-nucleotide insertions.

Of CVID subjects, 15 were female and 29 male, mean age roughly 40. All CVID subjects were on immunoglobulin replacement for at least one year. Blood came from CVID subjects not ill and not taking immunomodulatory or immunosuppressive medication. Sequenced by immunoSEQ multiplex PCR; TCRdb stores in-frame clones only, minus some. The sample has more than 35,000 clones, none seen only once. This clone was picked up a small number of times. The antigen is unknown. This receptor was taken from a human donor with common variable immunodeficiency. Material for sequencing was peripheral blood mononuclear cells.

CDR3 amino acids: CASSIGDRVQETQYF. CDR3 DNA (partial): TGTGCCAGTAGTATCGGAGACAGAGTCCAAGAGACC. This rearrangement joins TRBV19 to TRBJ2-5; possible D gene TRBD1, 5 bases. The CDR3 end lies 3 residues beyond the end of the read and is filled in from the germline J gene. V lost 3 bases, J lost 1 base, and 12 bases lay in between. CDR1 and CDR2 (germline): LNHDA, SQIVND (reference sequence). The CDR3 is 15 amino acids.